These 17 T cell receptor beta chains originate from one sample sequenced in a study of blood T cell repertoires in COVID-19. Data came from immunoSEQ multiplex PCR; TCRdb stores just in-frame clones and leaves some out. The sample holds 50,000 to 60,000 clones, around 81% seen once. The sequencing sample was made of peripheral blood. Source of these receptors: a woman aged 80 or over with COVID-19, enrolled during active disease.

V and J are TRBV19 and TRBJ1-1; D possibly corresponds to TRBD1 (5 bases). Trimming stripped 2 bases from V and 1 base from J, with 17 bases between. The CDR3 is 17 residues long. The germline gives CDR1 LNHDA, CDR2 SQIVND (reference sequence). CDR3 in DNA: TGTGCCAGTAGTATATTGTTAGGGGCCCAGGAGAACACTGAAGCTTTCTTT. Encoded protein: CASSILLGAQENTEAFF.

The chain couples TRBV7-6 to TRBJ1-1; D gene unclear. In germline, CDR1 is SGHVS, CDR2 FNYEAQ. The CDR3 sequence is 15 residues long. The germline V and J ends were trimmed by 1 base and 6 bases, with 15 bases remaining between them. The CDR3 is CASSLVQWEAAEAFF. DNA of the CDR3: TGTGCCAGCAGCTTAGTTCAGTGGGAGGCCGCTGAAGCTTTCTTT.

The rearrangement links TRBV5-4 to TRBJ2-2; TRBD2 matches 8 bases. V dropped 5 bases and J dropped 1; count of bases not matched to a gene: 7. This CDR3 is built from 16 residues. Germline CDR1 is SGHNT and CDR2 is YYREEE (reference sequence). The CDR3 here is CASRATSGQNTGELFF. The CDR3 region has the DNA TGTGCCAGCAGGGCTACTAGCGGACAGAACACCGGGGAGCTGTTTTTT.

This chain connects TRBV18 to TRBJ1-4, with D uncertain. The CDR3 sequence is 13 residues long. The V end lost 2 bases, the J end lost 6 bases, and 7 bases lay between the germline ends. In germline, CDR1 is KGHSH, CDR2 LQKENI. The CDR3 DNA sequence: TGTGCCAGCTCACCATTTCCATATGAAAAACTGTTTTTT. Amino acids: CASSPFPYEKLFF.

The V and J genes are TRBV18 and TRBJ1-5; 8 bases are a match to TRBD1. The CDR3 has 14 amino acids. V was pared by 3 bases and J by 9 bases, with 7 bases of the junction left unmatched. CDR1 and CDR2 (germline): KGHSH, LQKENI. The CDR3 here is CASSPDRGGRPQHF. The CDR3 nucleotides read TGTGCCAGCTCACCCGACAGGGGCGGACGGCCCCAGCATTTT.

The gene calls are TRBV2 and TRBJ2-2; D is perhaps TRBD2 (6 bases). This CDR3 has 13 residues. Germline values: CDR1 SNHLY, CDR2 FYNNEI. Trimming pared 4 bases from V and 11 bases from J, leaving 14 bases between. The CDR3: CASSGLPGEELFF. CDR3 in DNA: TGTGCCAGCAGTGGACTCCCGGGAGAAGAGCTGTTTTTT.

The gene calls are TRBV27 and TRBJ1-5, with D tentatively TRBD1 (5 bases). The germline V gene has CDR1 MNHEY and CDR2 SMNVEV (reference sequence). The germline V and J ends were trimmed by 6 bases and 3 bases, with 18 bases remaining between them. The CDR3 sequence is 16 residues long. CDR3 loop: CASSSTGTLHNQPQHF. As DNA, the CDR3 is TGTGCCAGCAGCTCTACTGGGACTTTACACAATCAGCCCCAGCATTTT.

This clone was seen a few times. The rearrangement uses TRBV5-1 and TRBJ2-5; 11 bases map to TRBD2. The germline gives CDR1 SGHRS, CDR2 YFSETQ. The CDR3 length is 15 residues. Unmatched junction bases numbered 7, after V lost 4 bases and J lost 5 bases. CDR3 in DNA: TGCGCCAGCAGCGAGACTAGCGGGACCCATGAGACCCAGTACTTC. The encoded protein is CASSETSGTHETQYF.

The CDR3 sequence: CASGRRMNTEAFF. The CDR3 DNA reads as TGTGCTAGTGGAAGGCGGATGAACACTGAAGCTTTCTTT. This chain joins TRBV12-5 and TRBJ1-1; no clear D. The germline V and J ends were trimmed by 6 bases and 0 bases, with 8 bases remaining between them. The CDR3 is 13 amino acids. The germline V gene encodes CDR1 LGHNT and CDR2 FRNRAP.

The chain couples TRBV5-1 to TRBJ1-1, with D uncertain. Per the germline V gene, CDR1 is SGHRS and CDR2 is YFSETQ. The CDR3 is made up of 15 amino acids. The V end was cut by 0 bases, the J end by 5 bases, with 14 bases between. Here the CDR3 reads CASSLVASSGTEAFF. The CDR3 bases are TGCGCCAGCAGCTTGGTGGCCTCCTCGGGGACTGAAGCTTTCTTT.

The chain couples TRBV27 to TRBJ2-1, with a possible D match to TRBD2 (6 bases). Trimming shortened V by 3 bases and J by 8 bases, and 20 bases separated the two germline ends. This CDR3 comprises 16 residues. Germline CDR1 is MNHEY and CDR2 is SMNVEV (reference sequence). CDR3 nucleotide sequence: TGTGCCAGCAGTTTTGTCCGACTCAGTGGGAGGCATGAGCAGTTCTTC. It yields the protein CASSFVRLSGRHEQFF.

The chain employs TRBV2 and TRBJ2-1; 8 positions match TRBD1. The CDR3 is 12 residues long. Germline lookup yields CDR1 SNHLY and CDR2 FYNNEI. J lost 8 bases, V lost 10 bases, and 7 bases had no gene match. Here the CDR3 DNA reads TGTGCCACCAGAGACAGGGGTTATGAGCAGTTCTTC. This translates into CATRDRGYEQFF.

The rearrangement uses TRBV7-3 and TRBJ1-6, with 7 bases lining up with TRBD1. The length of the CDR3 is 14 residues. Germline CDR1 and CDR2: SGHTA and FQGTGA. With V trimmed by 4 bases and J by 7 bases, 4 bases remained unmatched. The CDR3 DNA is TGTGCCAGCAGCTCAGGGACAGCGAATTCACCCCTCCACTTT. Translated: CASSSGTANSPLHF.

V is TRBV27 and J is TRBJ2-2; no reliable D call. The ends were cut back, 4 bases at V and 5 bases at J, with 8 bases in the middle. Germline V gene sequence: CDR1 MNHEY, CDR2 SMNVEV (reference sequence). This CDR3 region has 13 residues. Here the CDR3 reads CASSWLLTGELFF. The CDR3 coding sequence is TGTGCCAGCAGTTGGCTCCTTACCGGGGAGCTGTTTTTT.

This chain connects TRBV19 to TRBJ1-1, with D unclear. V was cut by 6 bases and J by 1 base, with 6 bases left in between. The CDR3 length is 12 residues. Germline V lookup: CDR1 LNHDA, CDR2 SQIVND (reference sequence). CDR3 sequence: CASRRQNTEAFF. The CDR3 DNA is TGTGCCAGTAGAAGACAGAACACTGAAGCTTTCTTT. The full variable domain, completed using reference TRBV19 and TRBJ1-1, is DGGITQSPKYLFRKEGQNVTLSCEQNLNHDAMYWYRQDPGQGLRLIYYSQIVNDFQKGDIAEGYSVSREKKESFPLTVTSAQKNPTAFYLCASRRQNTEAFFGQGTRLTVV.

This clone was seen a handful of times. J is TRBJ1-2 and V is TRBV6-5; D call uncertain. The V gene's germline CDR1 is MNHEY and CDR2 SVGAGI. This CDR3 region has 14 residues. With 0 bases removed from V and 8 bases from J, the gap between germline ends came to 13 bases. The CDR3 here is CASSYSGHGVGYTF. The CDR3 DNA sequence: TGTGCCAGCAGTTACTCGGGCCACGGCGTCGGCTACACCTTC.

J is TRBJ2-7 and V is TRBV5-1; D gene ambiguous. Between the trimmed V and J ends, which lost 7 bases and 0 bases, there was a span of 14 bases. This CDR3 contains 14 residues. CDR1 and CDR2 (germline): SGHRS, YFSETQ. The chain's CDR3 is CASSRQVSSYEQYF. The CDR3 nucleotides are TGCGCCAGCTCTCGGCAGGTTAGCTCCTACGAGCAGTACTTC.